This T cell receptor beta chain was profiled in a study of T cell responses to AZD1222 COVID-19 vaccine. Overall study results and limits: Vaccination with two AZD1222 doses was followed by a rise in Spike-specific TCR breadth and depth. Samples come after the peak T cell response, not at day 14. White British donors predominated, females outnumbered males, and clonal diversity was possibly underestimated.

Whether given at about 4 or about 12 weeks, second doses were pooled. TCRdb's table, derived via immunoSEQ multiplex PCR, lists solely in-frame clones and lacks some. The sample contains roughly 150,000 clones, roughly nine tenths of which appear only once. To note about this clone: The antigen remains undetermined.

Trimming shortened V by 0 bases and J by 15 bases, and 15 bases separated the two germline ends. The CDR3 is made up of 13 amino acids. Per the germline V gene, CDR1 is LGHDT and CDR2 is YNNKEL (reference sequence). The sample here was peripheral blood, taken 28 days after the second AZD1222 dose. V gene TRBV3-1 (or the pseudogene TRBV3-2) combines with J gene TRBJ2-1; D not resolved. The origin of this receptor is an adult who received the AZD1222 COVID-19 vaccine. CDR3 region: CASSQDRTVRPFF. The DNA for the CDR3 is TGTGCCAGCAGCCAAGATCGTACCGTACGACCGTTCTTC.